This T cell receptor (beta chain) was captured by sequencing in a study of neurological immune-mediated disorders. TCRdb re-called the 5' RACE reads with MiXCR, one entry per CDR3 protein. The table has 87,000 or so distinct CDR3 sequences, roughly 3.5% seen once. Whole-study findings and limits: On phylogenetic grouping, the repertoires of 18 of 34 multiple sclerosis patients fell within one related-CDR3 cluster, constituting a possible signature. The greatest TCR clonal expansion occurred in HTLV-1-associated myelopathy and the least in multiple sclerosis, which fell below healthy controls. Clinical features showed no association with the multiple sclerosis repertoire cluster, and MRI features showed none either.

As for this clonotype: Antigen unknown. This may be a read error: a much more frequent sequence differs by one nucleotide.

The clonotype comes from a woman aged 45-65 years with multiple sclerosis. Sample: PBMCs.

CDR3 DNA: TGTGACAGCGCGGACACCACCTACGAGCAGTACTTC. Translating gives CDSADTTYEQYF. The V gene is TRBV6-5, the J gene TRBJ2-7; a possible D gene is TRBD1 (5 bases). CDR1 and CDR2 from the germline V gene are MNHEY and SVGAGI. The CDR3 extends over 12 amino acids.